The source of this T cell receptor (beta chain) is a study of technical replicates of blood from several donors. The CDR3 extends over 14 amino acids. The V gene's germline CDR1 is SGHKS and CDR2 YYEKEE (reference sequence). Germline trimming cut 4 bases from V and 4 bases from J; bases unmatched to any gene: 3. Method: immunoSEQ multiplex PCR; TCRdb's copy keeps in-frame clones and lacks some. Of roughly 60,000 clones in the sample, over 85% were seen once. The V call is TRBV5-5, the J call TRBJ1-5; 9 bases map to TRBD1. The sequenced sample was PBMCs. The receptor was isolated from a human donor in good health. Some clones in this sample may be carry-over from other donors' samples. CDR3 amino acids: CASSGGQGNQPQHF. In nucleotides, the CDR3 is TGTGCCAGCAGCGGGGGACAGGGAAATCAGCCCCAGCATTTT.